This T cell receptor (beta chain) was identified in a study of sequential checkpoint blockade in melanoma. Stated treatment: randomized to nivolumab then ipilimumab (arm A) or the reverse (arm B). From germline, CDR1 is MNHGY and CDR2 SAAAGT. This CDR3 has 14 residues. Trimming stripped 8 bases from V and 0 bases from J, with 13 bases between. Repertoires were generated with immunoSEQ multiplex PCR, while TCRdb's copy carries only in-frame clones and drops some. There are about 11,000 clones in the sample; about 26% occur only once, and roughly 24% lies in the top ten. The TCR originated in a human donor with melanoma. Sequences were derived from tumor tissue (inferred from file names), sampled from a patient given nivolumab and ipilimumab in sequence. V gene TRBV6-8 combines with J gene TRBJ1-2; no clear D gene. CDR3 protein: CASLGSGANYGYTF. CDR3 DNA sequence: TGTGCCAGCCTGGGATCGGGAGCTAACTATGGCTACACCTTC.